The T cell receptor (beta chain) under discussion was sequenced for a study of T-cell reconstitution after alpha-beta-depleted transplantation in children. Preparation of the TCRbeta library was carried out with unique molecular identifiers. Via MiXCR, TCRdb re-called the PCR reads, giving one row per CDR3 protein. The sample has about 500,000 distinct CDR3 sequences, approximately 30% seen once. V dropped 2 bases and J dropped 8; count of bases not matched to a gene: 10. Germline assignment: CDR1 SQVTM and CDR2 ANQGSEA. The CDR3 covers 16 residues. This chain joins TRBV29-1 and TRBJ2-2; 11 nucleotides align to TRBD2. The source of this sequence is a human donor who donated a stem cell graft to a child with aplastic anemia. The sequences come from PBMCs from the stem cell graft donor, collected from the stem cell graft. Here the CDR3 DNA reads TGCAGCGTTGAAATGCCGACTAGCGGGATTTTGGGGGAGCTGTTTTTT. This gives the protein CSVEMPTSGILGELFF.